Listed here are 9 T cell receptor beta chains from one sample, sequenced in a study of blood T cell repertoires in COVID-19. Measured with immunoSEQ multiplex PCR; TCRdb has only the in-frame clones, and not every one. The table shows some 130,000 clones, with 83% occurring only once. The sample consisted of PBMCs or T cells enriched from blood (not recorded which). These receptors were taken from a man aged 25 to 40 who had recovered from COVID-19.

The chain recombines TRBV3-1 (or the pseudogene TRBV3-2) with TRBJ1-4, with D uncertain. Trimming left V 5 bases short and J 4 bases short, with 5 bases between. Germline V gene data show CDR1 as LGHDT and CDR2 as YNNKEL (reference sequence). The length of the CDR3 is 12 residues. The CDR3 loop is CASSSVNEKLFF. CDR3 nucleotide sequence: TGTGCCAGCAGCAGCGTTAATGAAAAACTGTTTTTT.

The table lists this clone with a few counts. This chain connects TRBV29-1 to TRBJ1-1, with D possibly matching TRBD1 (5 bases). Germline V lookup: CDR1 SQVTM, CDR2 ANQGSEA. The CDR3 is made up of 12 amino acids. Trimming removed 4 bases at V and 0 bases at J, with 6 bases between. The CDR3 protein is CSVGGLNTEAFF. CDR3 sequence (DNA): TGCAGCGTTGGGGGCCTGAACACTGAAGCTTTCTTT.

The chain has TRBV7-3 and TRBJ2-2; D remains unclear. Germline CDR1 SGHTA, CDR2 FQGTGA. The CDR3 has 18 residues. The V and J ends lost 5 bases and 4 bases respectively, with 23 bases between them. The DNA of the CDR3 is TGTGCCAGCAGCGCAGCGTTACGGTTGGAATCCCCCACCGGGGAGCTGTTTTTT. It codes for CASSAALRLESPTGELFF.

This clone was detected a few times. The V call is TRBV25-1, the J call TRBJ2-5; 10 positions match TRBD1. In germline, CDR1 is MGHDK, CDR2 SYGVNS. The trim removed 8 bases at V and 4 bases at J, leaving 13 bases unmatched. The CDR3 runs to 16 residues. The CDR3 bases are TGTGCCAGCTCGACAGGGGGCGCGGCCAGTGGAGAGACCCAGTACTTC. Translation: CASSTGGAASGETQYF.

This rearrangement joins TRBV24-1 to TRBJ1-5; no firm D call. V was pared by 4 bases and J by 5 bases, with 5 bases between. This CDR3 comprises 12 residues. Per germline, CDR1 KGHDR and CDR2 SFDVKD. CDR3 in amino acids: CATSDPDQPQHF. DNA of the CDR3: TGTGCCACCAGTGACCCCGATCAGCCCCAGCATTTT.

The chain couples TRBV2 to TRBJ2-5, with TRBD2 matching over 9 bases. J gave up 4 bases and V 8 bases, and 8 bases lay outside the gene matches. In germline, CDR1 is SNHLY, CDR2 FYNNEI. The CDR3 sequence is 14 residues long. CDR3 loop: CASDMGLARETQYF. The DNA for the CDR3 is TGTGCCAGCGACATGGGACTAGCACGAGAGACCCAGTACTTC. The full variable domain, rest sourced from reference TRBV2 and TRBJ2-5, is EPEVTQTPSHQVTQMGQEVILRCVPISNHLYFYWYRQILGQKVEFLVSFYNNEISEKSEIFDDQFSVERPDGSNFTLKIRSTKLEDSAMYFCASDMGLARETQYFGPGTRLLVL.

The chain links TRBV5-4 to TRBJ2-1, with TRBD1 as a possible D gene (5 bases). Germline lookup yields CDR1 SGHNT and CDR2 YYREEE (reference sequence). V was clipped by 1 base and J by 2 bases, with 10 bases between them. The CDR3 spans 15 residues. The CDR3, as DNA: TGTGCCAGCAGCTTGAAACAGGCAACCTACAATGAGCAGTTCTTC. Its translation: CASSLKQATYNEQFF.

As DNA, the CDR3 is TGCGCCAGCAGCCCCGGACAGGGCGAATCACCCCTCCACTTT. It yields the protein CASSPGQGESPLHF. This chain uses TRBV10-1 with TRBJ1-6; 8 bases align to TRBD1. The V and J ends lost 6 bases and 10 bases, in that order; junction bases with no gene match: 8. The germline V gene encodes CDR1 WNHNN and CDR2 SYGVQD (reference sequence). There are 14 residues in the CDR3.

The chain recombines TRBV7-2 with TRBJ1-3; the match to TRBD1 covers 8 bases. With 1 base clipped from V and 0 bases from J, the junction kept 2 bases outside the gene matches. This CDR3 has 16 amino acids. The germline CDR1 and CDR2 sequences are SGHTA and FQGNSA. The CDR3 loop reads CASSLGDRYSGNTIYF. Written as DNA, the CDR3 is TGTGCCAGCAGCTTAGGGGACAGGTACTCTGGAAACACCATATATTTT.